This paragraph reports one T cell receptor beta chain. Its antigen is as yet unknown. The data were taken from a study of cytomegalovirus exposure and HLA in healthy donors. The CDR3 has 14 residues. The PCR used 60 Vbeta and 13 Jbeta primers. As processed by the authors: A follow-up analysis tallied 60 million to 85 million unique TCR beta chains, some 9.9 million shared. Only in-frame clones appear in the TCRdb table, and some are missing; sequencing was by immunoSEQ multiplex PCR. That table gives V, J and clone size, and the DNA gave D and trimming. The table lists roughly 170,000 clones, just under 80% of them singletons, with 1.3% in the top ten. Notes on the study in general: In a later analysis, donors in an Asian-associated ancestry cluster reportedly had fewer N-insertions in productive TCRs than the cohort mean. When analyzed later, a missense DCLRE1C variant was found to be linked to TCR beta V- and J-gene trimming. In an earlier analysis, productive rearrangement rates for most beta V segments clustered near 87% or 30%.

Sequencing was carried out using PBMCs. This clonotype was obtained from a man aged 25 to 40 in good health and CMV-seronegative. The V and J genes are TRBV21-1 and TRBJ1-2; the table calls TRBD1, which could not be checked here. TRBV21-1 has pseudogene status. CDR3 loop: CASSTMGPAYGYTF. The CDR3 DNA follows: TGTGCCAGCAGCACTATGGGCCCAGCCTATGGCTACACCTTC.